These 22 T cell receptor beta chains originate from one sample sequenced in a study of cytomegalovirus exposure and HLA in healthy donors. Clones were sequenced by immunoSEQ multiplex PCR, and TCRdb holds only the in-frame ones, with some missing. This sample yields roughly 120,000 clones, of which 88% are seen a single time; about 2% belongs to the top ten. The sequencing sample was made of PBMCs. These receptors were taken from a young woman in good health and CMV-seronegative.

V and J are TRBV28 and TRBJ2-6; no clear D. The CDR3 runs to 13 residues. V lost 5 bases to trimming and J lost 1 base, with 3 bases between them. Per the germline V gene, CDR1 is MDHEN and CDR2 is SYDVKM. Here the CDR3 DNA reads TGTGCCAGCAGTCTTTCTGGGGCCAACGTCCTGACTTTC. Its translation: CASSLSGANVLTF.

The chain uses TRBV5-6 and TRBJ2-7; the D gene is possibly TRBD1 (6 bases). The germline CDR1 and CDR2 sequences are SGHDT and YYEEEE. Between the trimmed V and J ends, which lost 3 bases and 3 bases, there was a span of 16 bases. This CDR3 is built from 15 residues. The CDR3 DNA sequence: TGTGCCAGCAGCTCTCTCACGGGACACCTCTACGAGCAGTACTTC. This codes for CASSSLTGHLYEQYF. The entire variable domain, with the rest obtained from reference TRBV5-6 and TRBJ2-7, is as follows: DAGVTQSPTHLIKTRGQQVTLRCSPKSGHDTVSWYQQALGQGPQFIFQYYEEEERQRGNFPDRFSGHQFPNYSSELNVNALLLGDSALYLCASSSLTGHLYEQYFGPGTRLTVT.

This clone was recorded once. The chain joins TRBV9 to TRBJ2-1; 9 bases match TRBD2. Germline CDR1 and CDR2: SGDLS and YYNGEE. The CDR3 has 16 amino acids. V gave up 0 bases and J gave up 2 bases; unmatched junction bases: 3. CDR3 protein: CASSVAGGGAYNEQFF. The DNA of the CDR3 is TGTGCCAGCAGCGTAGCAGGCGGGGGGGCCTACAATGAGCAGTTCTTC.

The gene calls are TRBV7-6 and TRBJ2-1; a weak D match, TRBD2 (6 bases). This CDR3 spans 14 amino acids. V gave up 4 bases and J gave up 6 bases, with 13 bases separating them. Per germline, CDR1 SGHVS and CDR2 FNYEAQ. CDR3 nucleotides: TGTGCCAGCAGCTCGCAGACTAGTCTCAATGAGCAGTTCTTC. This translates into CASSSQTSLNEQFF.

The J gene is TRBJ1-5, the V gene TRBV15, with D possibly being TRBD1 (6 bases). The CDR3 consists of 15 residues. The V end was cut by 0 bases, the J end by 6 bases, with 12 bases between. From germline, CDR1 is LNHNV and CDR2 YYDKDF (reference sequence). The CDR3 protein is CATSRDTGGRQPQHF. The CDR3 coding sequence is TGTGCCACCAGCAGAGATACCGGGGGGCGTCAGCCCCAGCATTTT.

The genes are TRBV29-1 and TRBJ2-1, with D possibly matching TRBD2 (6 bases). This CDR3 comprises 18 residues. Germline lookup yields CDR1 SQVTM and CDR2 ANQGSEA. V lost 4 bases and J lost 0, with 22 bases in between. CDR3 amino acids: CSVVPRPASERSYNEQFF. The DNA for the CDR3 is TGCAGCGTTGTACCCCGCCCCGCTAGCGAACGCTCCTACAATGAGCAGTTCTTC.

The CDR3 DNA is TGTGCCATTCGATCGACAGAGAACACTGAAGCTTTCTTT. Translating gives CAIRSTENTEAFF. V is TRBV28 and J is TRBJ1-1, with D perhaps TRBD1 (5 bases). The V end lost 10 bases, the J end lost 1 base, and 13 bases lay between the germline ends. The germline CDR1 and CDR2 sequences are MDHEN and SYDVKM. The CDR3 is made up of 13 amino acids.

This chain connects TRBV28 to TRBJ1-1; no reliable D call. Between the trimmed V and J ends, which lost 7 bases and 5 bases, there was a span of 8 bases. In germline, CDR1 is MDHEN, CDR2 SYDVKM. The CDR3 has 11 residues. The CDR3 loop is CASILSTEAFF. In nucleotides, the CDR3 is TGTGCCAGCATCCTCTCGACTGAAGCTTTCTTT.

The chain combines TRBV28 with TRBJ1-2, with 7 nucleotides matching TRBD1. The J segment lost 6 bases and the V segment lost 3 bases, leaving 1 base of the junction unmatched. The CDR3 is 12 residues long. Looked up from germline, CDR1 is MDHEN and CDR2 is SYDVKM. The CDR3 DNA reads TGTGCCAGCAGTTTTCAGGGGGATGGCTACACCTTC. Amino acids: CASSFQGDGYTF.

This clone was picked up one time. This sequence joins TRBV7-2 and TRBJ2-2; perhaps TRBD2 as D (5 bases). The CDR3 covers 16 residues. The germline V and J ends were trimmed by 7 bases and 1 base, with 16 bases remaining between them. The germline V gene has CDR1 SGHTA and CDR2 FQGNSA. This CDR3 is CASTPGSSMNTGELFF. CDR3 bases: TGTGCCAGCACCCCGGGGAGCAGTATGAACACCGGGGAGCTGTTTTTT.

The table lists this clone with a count of one. V and J are TRBV18 and TRBJ2-7; D is perhaps TRBD1 (5 bases). The CDR3 is made up of 13 amino acids. The V end was cut by 3 bases, the J end by 2 bases, with 8 bases between. The germline gives CDR1 KGHSH, CDR2 LQKENI. The CDR3 nucleotides are TGTGCCAGCTCACCCGACAGAACCTACGAGCAGTACTTC. It specifies CASSPDRTYEQYF.

The genes are TRBV7-2 and TRBJ2-1; 8 bases line up with TRBD1. CDR3 length: 13 residues. J gave up 6 bases and V 5 bases, and 3 bases lay outside the gene matches. Germline V gene lookup returns CDR1 SGHTA and CDR2 FQGNSA. In DNA form, the CDR3 reads TGTGCCAGCAGCCTCCAGGGGGCCAATGAGCAGTTCTTC. This codes for CASSLQGANEQFF. Using reference TRBV7-2 and TRBJ2-1 for the parts outside the CDR3, the full variable domain is GAGVSQSPSNKVTEKGKDVELRCDPISGHTALYWYRQSLGQGLEFLIYFQGNSAPDKSGLPSDRFSAERTGGSVSTLTIQRTQQEDSAVYLCASSLQGANEQFFGPGTRLTVL.

The chain is built from TRBV20-1 and TRBJ2-7, with D unresolved. Germline CDR1 DFQATT, CDR2 SNEGSKA (reference sequence). The CDR3 extends over 11 amino acids. V was cut by 3 bases and J by 3 bases, with 6 bases left in between. CDR3 nucleotide sequence: TGCAGTGCTAGTGTCAGCTACGAGCAGTACTTC. Protein: CSASVSYEQYF.

The V call is TRBV9, the J call TRBJ1-4; tentatively, D is TRBD1 (5 bases). Trimming removed 10 bases at V and 13 bases at J, with 20 bases between. The CDR3 has 12 amino acids. The germline V gene encodes CDR1 SGDLS and CDR2 YYNGEE. CDR3 region: CAGRLGGGVLFF. CDR3 bases: TGTGCCGGACGATTGGGGGGGGGAGTACTGTTTTTT.

In this sample, this clone turned up once. The rearrangement joins TRBV25-1 to TRBJ1-1; 7 bases agree with TRBD1. CDR1 is MGHDK, CDR2 SYGVNS, per germline. J was trimmed by 4 bases and V by 1 base; bases with no gene match: 3. The CDR3 runs 14 residues. As DNA, the CDR3 is TGTGCCAGCAGTGAATGGGACAGAACCACTGAAGCTTTCTTT. This sequence encodes CASSEWDRTTEAFF.

The J gene is TRBJ2-7, the V gene TRBV28; D perhaps matches TRBD2 (5 bases). This CDR3 is 15 amino acids long. The V and J ends lost 5 bases and 4 bases respectively, with 18 bases between them. CDR1 MDHEN and CDR2 SYDVKM come from the germline V gene. The DNA for the CDR3 is TGTGCCAGCAGTCCCCGTAGATCCGGACTTTACGAGCAGTACTTC. Amino acid sequence: CASSPRRSGLYEQYF.

The chain couples TRBV5-1 to TRBJ1-1; possible D gene TRBD1, 5 bases. Germline loops: CDR1 SGHRS, CDR2 YFSETQ. V was clipped by 4 bases and J by 1 base, with 11 bases between them. This CDR3 has 14 amino acids. The CDR3 loop reads CASSVGGTNTEAFF. The CDR3 DNA sequence: TGCGCCAGCAGCGTCGGGGGAACGAACACTGAAGCTTTCTTT. Using reference TRBV5-1 and TRBJ1-1 for the parts outside the CDR3, the full variable domain is KAGVTQTPRYLIKTRGQQVTLSCSPISGHRSVSWYQQTPGQGLQFLFEYFSETQRNKGNFPGRFSGRQFSNSRSEMNVSTLELGDSALYLCASSVGGTNTEAFFGQGTRLTVV.

This clone was recorded a few times. The rearrangement joins TRBV30 to TRBJ1-1; perhaps TRBD1 as D (5 bases). The CDR3 consists of 13 residues. Germline V gene sequence: CDR1 GTSNPN, CDR2 SVGIG (reference sequence). V lost 4 bases and J lost 0, with 9 bases in between. CDR3 sequence: CAWTGRVNTEAFF. In DNA form, the CDR3 reads TGTGCCTGGACAGGGCGAGTGAACACTGAAGCTTTCTTT.

This clone was found once. The chain employs TRBV28 and TRBJ1-1; the D gene is possibly TRBD1 (6 bases). This CDR3 comprises 16 residues. The V end lost 6 bases, the J end lost 1 base, and 18 bases lay between the germline ends. Germline V gives CDR1 MDHEN, CDR2 SYDVKM. CDR3 sequence (DNA): TGTGCCAGCAGGGTCCGTTTGACAGGAGCGAACACTGAAGCTTTCTTT. Its translation: CASRVRLTGANTEAFF.

The V call is TRBV14, the J call TRBJ2-7, with TRBD2 identical over 9 bases. CDR1 and CDR2 (germline): SGHDN, FVKESK. Trimming cost V 5 bases and J 5 bases; bases outside gene matches: 13. This CDR3 is built from 16 residues. The CDR3 sequence: CASSESGRSPGHEQYF. The CDR3 nucleotides read TGTGCCAGCAGCGAAAGCGGGAGGTCACCTGGCCACGAGCAGTACTTC.

V is TRBV5-1 and J is TRBJ2-7, with 10 bases aligning to TRBD1. The CDR3 contains 15 residues. Looked up from germline, CDR1 is SGHRS and CDR2 is YFSETQ. V trimming: 3 bases; J trimming: 1 base; junction bases outside the gene matches: 4. CDR3 DNA sequence: TGCGCCAGCAGCTACGGACAGGGGGGATCCTACGAGCAGTACTTC. Translating gives CASSYGQGGSYEQYF.

This clone was counted only a few times. The junction differs from germline at one of its ends, possibly a read error. The rearrangement links TRBV7-9 to TRBJ1-1; D might be TRBD1 (6 bases). Germline loops: CDR1 SEHNR, CDR2 FQNEAQ (reference sequence). CDR3 length: 15 residues. CDR3 sequence (DNA): TGTGCCAGCAGCGTAGCAGCCACAGGGTTCCCCGAAGCTTTCTTT. Its protein product is CASSVAATGFPEAFF. Looking up the rest from reference TRBV7-9 and TRBJ1-1 gives the full variable domain: DTGVSQNPRHKITKRGQNVTFRCDPISEHNRLYWYRQTLGQGPEFLTYFQNEAQLEKSRLLSDRFSAERPKGSFSTLEIQRTEQGDSAMYLCASSVAATGFPEAFFGQGTRLTVV.